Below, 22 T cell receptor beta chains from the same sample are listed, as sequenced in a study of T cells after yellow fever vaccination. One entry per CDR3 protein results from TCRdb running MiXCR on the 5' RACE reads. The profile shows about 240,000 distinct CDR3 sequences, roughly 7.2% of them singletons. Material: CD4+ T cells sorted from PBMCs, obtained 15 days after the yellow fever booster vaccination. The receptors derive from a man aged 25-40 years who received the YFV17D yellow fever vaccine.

CDR3 bases: TGTGCCAGCAGTTCACCAAGACACCACGAGCAGTACTTC. This codes for CASSSPRHHEQYF. The chain recombines TRBV11-2 with TRBJ2-7, with unresolved D. CDR1 SGHAT and CDR2 FQNNGV come from the germline V gene. The V gene lost 6 bases and the J gene lost 5 bases, with 14 bases spanning the gap. There are 13 residues in the CDR3.

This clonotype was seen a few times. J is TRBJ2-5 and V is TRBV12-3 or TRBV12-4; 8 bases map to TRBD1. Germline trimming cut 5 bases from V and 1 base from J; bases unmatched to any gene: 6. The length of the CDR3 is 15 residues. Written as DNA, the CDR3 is TGTGCCAGCAGTGAACAGGGGGGAGCCCAAGAGACCCAGTACTTC. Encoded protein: CASSEQGGAQETQYF.

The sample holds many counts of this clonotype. The CDR3 region is CASSVGTREQYF. The CDR3 DNA follows: TGTGCCAGCAGCGTCGGTACTCGCGAGCAGTACTTC. The chain employs TRBV28 and TRBJ2-7; D is ambiguous. CDR1 and CDR2 from the germline V gene are MDHEN and SYDVKM. CDR3 length: 12 residues. Trimming removed 6 bases from V and 6 bases from J, with 12 bases in between.

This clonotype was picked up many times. The CDR3 loop reads CASLPSEGAYSTDTQYF. The CDR3 nucleotides are TGTGCCAGTCTCCCTTCAGAGGGGGCTTATAGCACAGATACGCAGTATTTT. This chain connects TRBV6-1 to TRBJ2-3; 7 bases map to TRBD1. J was trimmed by 0 bases and V by 9 bases; bases with no gene match: 15. The germline CDR1 and CDR2 sequences are MNHNS and SASEGT. The CDR3 loop spans 17 amino acids.

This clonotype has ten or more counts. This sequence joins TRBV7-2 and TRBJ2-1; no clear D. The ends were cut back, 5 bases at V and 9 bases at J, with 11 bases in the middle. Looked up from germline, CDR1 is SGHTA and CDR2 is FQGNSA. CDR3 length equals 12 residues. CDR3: CASSAYSAEQFF. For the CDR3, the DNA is TGTGCCAGCAGCGCCTACTCGGCTGAGCAGTTCTTC.

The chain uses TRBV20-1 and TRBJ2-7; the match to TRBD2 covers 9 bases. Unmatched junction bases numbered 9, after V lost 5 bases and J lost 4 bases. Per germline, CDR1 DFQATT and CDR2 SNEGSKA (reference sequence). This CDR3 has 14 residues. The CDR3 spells CSAASAGGSYEQYF. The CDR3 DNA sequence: TGCAGTGCTGCCTCCGCGGGAGGGTCTTACGAGCAGTACTTC.

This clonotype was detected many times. Written as DNA, the CDR3 is TGTGCCATCGGGACTTTAGGCGAGCAGTACTTC. This translates into CAIGTLGEQYF. This chain links TRBV10-3 with TRBJ2-7; D may be TRBD2 (6 bases). CDR3 length equals 11 residues. Per germline, CDR1 ENHRY and CDR2 SYGVKD. Trimming pared 8 bases from V and 6 bases from J, leaving 11 bases between.

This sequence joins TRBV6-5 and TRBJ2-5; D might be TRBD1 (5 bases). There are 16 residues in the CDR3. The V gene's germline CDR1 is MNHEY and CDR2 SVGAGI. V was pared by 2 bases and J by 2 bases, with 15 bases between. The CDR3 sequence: CASSYAPGQPQETQYF. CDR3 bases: TGTGCCAGCAGTTACGCCCCAGGGCAGCCACAAGAGACCCAGTACTTC.

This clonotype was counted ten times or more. The CDR3 is CSARDLARPYNEQFF. In nucleotides, the CDR3 is TGCAGTGCTAGAGATTTAGCTAGGCCCTACAATGAGCAGTTCTTC. This chain links TRBV20-1 with TRBJ2-1; no reliable D call. The ends were cut back, 0 bases at V and 2 bases at J, with 11 bases in the middle. This CDR3 is 15 amino acids long. In germline, CDR1 is DFQATT, CDR2 SNEGSKA (reference sequence).

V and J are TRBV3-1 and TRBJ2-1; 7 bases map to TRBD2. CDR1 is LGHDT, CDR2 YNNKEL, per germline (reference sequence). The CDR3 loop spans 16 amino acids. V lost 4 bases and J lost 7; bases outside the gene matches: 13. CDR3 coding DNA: TGTGCCAGCAGCCCGACGAGCGGGGTTCTTGGAAATGAGCAGTTCTTC. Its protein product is CASSPTSGVLGNEQFF.

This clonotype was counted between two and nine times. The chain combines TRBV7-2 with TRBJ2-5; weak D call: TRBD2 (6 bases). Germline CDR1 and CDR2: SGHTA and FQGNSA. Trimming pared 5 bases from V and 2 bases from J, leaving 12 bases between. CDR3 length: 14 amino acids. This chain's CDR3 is CASSPTRAQETQYF. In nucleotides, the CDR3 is TGTGCCAGCAGCCCGACTAGGGCACAAGAGACCCAGTACTTC.

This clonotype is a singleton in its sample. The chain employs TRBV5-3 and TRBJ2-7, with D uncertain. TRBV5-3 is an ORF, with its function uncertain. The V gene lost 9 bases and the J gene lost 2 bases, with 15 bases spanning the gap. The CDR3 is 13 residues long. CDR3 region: CAMGPGPAYEQYF. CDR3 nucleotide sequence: TGTGCCATGGGCCCCGGGCCGGCCTACGAGCAGTACTTC.

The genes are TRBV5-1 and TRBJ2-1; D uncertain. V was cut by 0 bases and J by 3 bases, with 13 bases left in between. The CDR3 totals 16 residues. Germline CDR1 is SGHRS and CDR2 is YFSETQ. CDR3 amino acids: CASSLDRGWDYNEQFF. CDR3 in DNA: TGCGCCAGCAGCTTGGATCGCGGATGGGACTACAATGAGCAGTTCTTC.

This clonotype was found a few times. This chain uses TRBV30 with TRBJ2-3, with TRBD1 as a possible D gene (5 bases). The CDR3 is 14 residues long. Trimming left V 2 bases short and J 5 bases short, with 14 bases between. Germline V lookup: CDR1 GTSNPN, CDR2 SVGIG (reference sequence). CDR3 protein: CAWSFDSPGDTQYF. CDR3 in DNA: TGTGCCTGGAGTTTCGACAGTCCTGGAGATACGCAGTATTTT.

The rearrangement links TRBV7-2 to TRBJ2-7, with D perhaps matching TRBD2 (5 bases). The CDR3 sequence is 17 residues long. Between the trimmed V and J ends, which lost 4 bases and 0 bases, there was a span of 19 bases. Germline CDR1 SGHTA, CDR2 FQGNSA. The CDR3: CASSSKGLSLSSYEQYF. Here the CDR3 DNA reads TGTGCCAGCAGCTCTAAAGGACTGTCCCTGAGCTCCTACGAGCAGTACTTC. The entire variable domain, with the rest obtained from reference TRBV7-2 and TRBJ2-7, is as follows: GAGVSQSPSNKVTEKGKDVELRCDPISGHTALYWYRQSLGQGLEFLIYFQGNSAPDKSGLPSDRFSAERTGGSVSTLTIQRTQQEDSAVYLCASSSKGLSLSSYEQYFGPGTRLTVT.

The CDR3 sequence is CSAGTGTYEQYF. The CDR3 DNA sequence: TGCAGCGCCGGGACAGGGACGTACGAGCAGTACTTC. This chain connects TRBV29-1 to TRBJ2-7; 9 positions agree with TRBD1. Germline V gene data show CDR1 as SQVTM and CDR2 as ANQGSEA. This CDR3 has 12 amino acids. V shed 7 bases, J shed 4 bases, and the junction held 5 bases outside the gene matches.

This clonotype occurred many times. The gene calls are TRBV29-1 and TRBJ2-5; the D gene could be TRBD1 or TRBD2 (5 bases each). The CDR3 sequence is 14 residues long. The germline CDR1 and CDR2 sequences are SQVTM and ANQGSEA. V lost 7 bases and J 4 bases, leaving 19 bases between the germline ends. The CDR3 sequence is CSAGGRTPGETQYF. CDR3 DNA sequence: TGCAGCGCCGGAGGCAGGACACCCGGAGAGACCCAGTACTTC.

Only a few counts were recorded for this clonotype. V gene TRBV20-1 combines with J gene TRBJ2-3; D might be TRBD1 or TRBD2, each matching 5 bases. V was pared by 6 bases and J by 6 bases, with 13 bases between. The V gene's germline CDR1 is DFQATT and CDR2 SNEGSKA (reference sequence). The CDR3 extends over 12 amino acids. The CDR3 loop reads CSAGPFRDTQYF. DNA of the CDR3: TGCAGTGCGGGACCGTTTAGGGATACGCAGTATTTT.

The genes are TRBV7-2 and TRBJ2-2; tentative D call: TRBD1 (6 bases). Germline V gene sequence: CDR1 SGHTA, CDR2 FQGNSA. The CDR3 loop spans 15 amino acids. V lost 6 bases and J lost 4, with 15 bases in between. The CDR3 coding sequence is TGTGCCAGCAGACGAAGGGACACTATCACCGGGGAGCTGTTTTTT. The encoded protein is CASRRRDTITGELFF.

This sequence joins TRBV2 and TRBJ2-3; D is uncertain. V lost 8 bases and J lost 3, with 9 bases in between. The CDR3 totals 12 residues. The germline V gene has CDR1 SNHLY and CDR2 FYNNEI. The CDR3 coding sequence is TGTGCCAGCCGCGAGGTTACAGATACGCAGTATTTT. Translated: CASREVTDTQYF.

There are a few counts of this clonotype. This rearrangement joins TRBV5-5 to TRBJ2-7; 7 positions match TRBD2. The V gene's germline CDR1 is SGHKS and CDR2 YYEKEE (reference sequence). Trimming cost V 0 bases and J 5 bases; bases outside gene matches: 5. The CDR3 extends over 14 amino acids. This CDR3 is CASSLASGGHEQYF. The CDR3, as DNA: TGTGCCAGCAGCTTGGCCTCGGGGGGACACGAGCAGTACTTC.

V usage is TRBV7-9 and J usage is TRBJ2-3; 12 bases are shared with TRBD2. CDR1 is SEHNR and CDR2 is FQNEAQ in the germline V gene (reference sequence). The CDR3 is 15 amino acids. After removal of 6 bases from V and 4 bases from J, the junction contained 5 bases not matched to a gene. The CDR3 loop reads CASRLTSGSADTQYF. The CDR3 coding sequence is TGTGCCAGCAGGCTGACTAGCGGGAGTGCAGATACGCAGTATTTT.